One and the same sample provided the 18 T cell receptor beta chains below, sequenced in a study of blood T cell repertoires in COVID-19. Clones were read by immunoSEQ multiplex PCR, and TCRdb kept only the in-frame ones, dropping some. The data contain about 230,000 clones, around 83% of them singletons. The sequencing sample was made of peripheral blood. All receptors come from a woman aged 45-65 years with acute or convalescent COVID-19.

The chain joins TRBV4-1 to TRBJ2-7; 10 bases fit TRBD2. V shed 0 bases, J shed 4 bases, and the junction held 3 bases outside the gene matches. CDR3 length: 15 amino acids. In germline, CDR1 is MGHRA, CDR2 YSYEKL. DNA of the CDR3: TGCGCCAGCAGCCAAGAAGCGGGAGGGCCTTACGAGCAGTACTTC. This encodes CASSQEAGGPYEQYF.

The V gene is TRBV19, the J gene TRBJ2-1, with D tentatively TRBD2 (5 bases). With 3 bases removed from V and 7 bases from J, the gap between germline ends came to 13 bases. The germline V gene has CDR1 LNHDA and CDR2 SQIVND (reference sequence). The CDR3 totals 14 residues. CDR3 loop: CASSIEGVRNEQFF. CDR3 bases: TGTGCCAGTAGTATCGAGGGAGTGAGAAATGAGCAGTTCTTC. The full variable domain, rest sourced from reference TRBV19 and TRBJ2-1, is DGGITQSPKYLFRKEGQNVTLSCEQNLNHDAMYWYRQDPGQGLRLIYYSQIVNDFQKGDIAEGYSVSREKKESFPLTVTSAQKNPTAFYLCASSIEGVRNEQFFGPGTRLTVL.

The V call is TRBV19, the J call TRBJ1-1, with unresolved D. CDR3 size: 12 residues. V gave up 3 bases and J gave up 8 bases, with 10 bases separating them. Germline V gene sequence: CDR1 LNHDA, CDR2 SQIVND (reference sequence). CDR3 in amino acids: CASSIGQTEAFF. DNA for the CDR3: TGTGCCAGTAGTATTGGCCAAACCGAAGCTTTCTTT.

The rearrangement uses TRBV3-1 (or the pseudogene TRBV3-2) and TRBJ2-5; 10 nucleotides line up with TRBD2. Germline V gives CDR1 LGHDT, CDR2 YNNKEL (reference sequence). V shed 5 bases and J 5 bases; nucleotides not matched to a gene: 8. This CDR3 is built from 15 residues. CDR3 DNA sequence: TGTGCCAGCAGCTTAACTAGCGGGATTCACGAGACCCAGTACTTC. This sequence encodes CASSLTSGIHETQYF.

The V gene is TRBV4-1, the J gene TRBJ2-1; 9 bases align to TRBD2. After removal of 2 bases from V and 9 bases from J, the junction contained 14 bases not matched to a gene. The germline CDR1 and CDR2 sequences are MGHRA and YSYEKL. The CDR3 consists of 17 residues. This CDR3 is CASSQTSNAGGRGEQFF. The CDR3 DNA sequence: TGCGCCAGCAGCCAAACAAGTAACGCGGGAGGGAGAGGTGAGCAGTTCTTC.

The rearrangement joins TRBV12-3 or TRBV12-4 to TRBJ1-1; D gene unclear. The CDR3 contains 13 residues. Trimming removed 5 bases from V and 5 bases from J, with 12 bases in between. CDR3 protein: CASSPLGRTEAFF. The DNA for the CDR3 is TGTGCCAGCAGTCCCCTCGGGAGGACTGAAGCTTTCTTT.

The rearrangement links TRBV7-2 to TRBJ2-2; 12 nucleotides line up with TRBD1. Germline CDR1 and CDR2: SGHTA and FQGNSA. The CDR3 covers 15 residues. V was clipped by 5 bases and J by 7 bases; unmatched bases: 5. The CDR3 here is CASSQGTGGGGELFF. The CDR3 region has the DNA TGTGCCAGCAGCCAAGGGACAGGGGGCGGCGGGGAGCTGTTTTTT. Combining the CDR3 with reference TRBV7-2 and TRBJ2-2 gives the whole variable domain GAGVSQSPSNKVTEKGKDVELRCDPISGHTALYWYRQSLGQGLEFLIYFQGNSAPDKSGLPSDRFSAERTGGSVSTLTIQRTQQEDSAVYLCASSQGTGGGGELFFGEGSRLTVL.

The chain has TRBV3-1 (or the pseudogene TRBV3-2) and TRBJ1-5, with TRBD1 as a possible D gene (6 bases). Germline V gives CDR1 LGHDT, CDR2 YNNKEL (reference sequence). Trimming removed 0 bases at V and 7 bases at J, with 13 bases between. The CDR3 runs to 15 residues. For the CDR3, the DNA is TGTGCCAGCAGCCAAGATCTTACAGGGACGCAGCCCCAGCATTTT. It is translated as CASSQDLTGTQPQHF.

The CDR3 DNA reads TGTGCCAGCAGGCTGCGCGATGAGCAGTTCTTC. It specifies CASRLRDEQFF. V usage is TRBV25-1 and J usage is TRBJ2-1; D is unresolved. The CDR3 length is 11 residues. CDR1 and CDR2 from the germline V gene are MGHDK and SYGVNS. Trimming stripped 6 bases from V and 8 bases from J, with 8 bases between.

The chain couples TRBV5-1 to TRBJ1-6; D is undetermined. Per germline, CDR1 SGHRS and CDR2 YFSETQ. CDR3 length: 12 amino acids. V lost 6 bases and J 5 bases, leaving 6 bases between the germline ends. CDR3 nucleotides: TGCGCCAGCAAGCGTGATAATTCACCCCTCCACTTT. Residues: CASKRDNSPLHF.

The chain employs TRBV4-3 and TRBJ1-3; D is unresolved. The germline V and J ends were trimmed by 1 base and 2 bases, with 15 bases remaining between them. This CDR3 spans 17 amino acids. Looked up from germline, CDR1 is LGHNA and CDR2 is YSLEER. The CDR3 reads CASSQADFGSAGNTIYF. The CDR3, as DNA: TGCGCCAGCAGCCAAGCGGATTTCGGGTCCGCTGGAAACACCATATATTTT.

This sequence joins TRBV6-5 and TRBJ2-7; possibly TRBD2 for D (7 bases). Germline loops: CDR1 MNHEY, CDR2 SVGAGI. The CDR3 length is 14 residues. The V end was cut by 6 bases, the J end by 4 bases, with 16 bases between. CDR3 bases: TGTGCCAGCAGCTCGGCCCGGGGGGCATACGAGCAGTACTTC. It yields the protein CASSSARGAYEQYF.

Here the CDR3 DNA reads TGTGCCAGCAGTTCAGACAGAGTTTCTACCGAGCAGTACTTC. Its translation is CASSSDRVSTEQYF. This rearrangement joins TRBV6-7 to TRBJ2-7, with D perhaps matching TRBD1 (5 bases). TRBV6-7 is filed as an ORF, its function uncertain. The CDR3 loop spans 14 amino acids. Trimming pared 4 bases from V and 6 bases from J, leaving 16 bases between.

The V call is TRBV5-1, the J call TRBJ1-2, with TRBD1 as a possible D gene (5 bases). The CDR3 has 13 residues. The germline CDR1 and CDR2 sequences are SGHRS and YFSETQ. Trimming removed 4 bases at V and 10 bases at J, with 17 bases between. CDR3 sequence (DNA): TGCGCCAGCAGCGGCCGGGACTCCGGGGACTACACCTTC. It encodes CASSGRDSGDYTF.

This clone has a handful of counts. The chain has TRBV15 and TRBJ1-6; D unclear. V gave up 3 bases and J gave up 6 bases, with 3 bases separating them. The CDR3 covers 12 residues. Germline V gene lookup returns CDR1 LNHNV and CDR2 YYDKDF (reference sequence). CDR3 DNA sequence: TGTGCCACCAGCAGCCGTAATTCACCCCTCCACTTT. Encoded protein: CATSSRNSPLHF.

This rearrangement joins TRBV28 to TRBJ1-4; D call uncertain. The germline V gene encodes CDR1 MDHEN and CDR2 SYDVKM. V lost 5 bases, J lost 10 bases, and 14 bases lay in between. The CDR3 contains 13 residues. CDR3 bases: TGTGCCAGCAGTCTAAACTACCGGGGAAAACTGTTTTTT. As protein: CASSLNYRGKLFF. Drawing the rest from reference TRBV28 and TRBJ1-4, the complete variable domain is DVKVTQSSRYLVKRTGEKVFLECVQDMDHENMFWYRQDPGLGLRLIYFSYDVKMKEKGDIPEGYSVSREKKERFSLILESASTNQTSMYLCASSLNYRGKLFFGSGTQLSVL.

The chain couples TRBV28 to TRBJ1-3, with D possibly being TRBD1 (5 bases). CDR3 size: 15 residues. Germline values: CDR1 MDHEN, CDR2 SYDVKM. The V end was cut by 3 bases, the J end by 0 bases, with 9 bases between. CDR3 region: CASSFQGLSGNTIYF. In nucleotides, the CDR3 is TGTGCCAGCAGTTTCCAGGGCCTCTCTGGAAACACCATATATTTT.

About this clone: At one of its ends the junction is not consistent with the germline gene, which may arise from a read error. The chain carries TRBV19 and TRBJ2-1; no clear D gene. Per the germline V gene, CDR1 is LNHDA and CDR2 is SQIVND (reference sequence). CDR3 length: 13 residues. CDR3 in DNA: TGTGCCAGTAGTATGGCCTCCGACAATGAGCAGTTCTTC. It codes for CASSMASDNEQFF.